This entry lists 5 T cell receptor beta chains sequenced from one sample in a study of blood T cell repertoires in COVID-19. Only in-frame clones appear in the TCRdb table, and some are missing; sequencing was by immunoSEQ multiplex PCR. The sample yields over 120,000 clones, about nine tenths seen once. Sequencing was performed on PBMCs or T cells enriched from blood (not recorded which). Every receptor here comes from a man aged 50 to 59 who had recovered from COVID-19.

J is TRBJ2-5 and V is TRBV7-9; D call uncertain. Germline-derived CDR1 and CDR2 are SEHNR and FQNEAQ (reference sequence). Trimming removed 6 bases from V and 7 bases from J, with 12 bases in between. The CDR3 is 12 amino acids. The CDR3 sequence is CASSLSTGTQYF. DNA for the CDR3: TGTGCCAGCAGTTTGTCAACTGGGACCCAGTACTTC. Variable domain in full (rest from reference TRBV7-9 and TRBJ2-5): DTGVSQNPRHKITKRGQNVTFRCDPISEHNRLYWYRQTLGQGPEFLTYFQNEAQLEKSRLLSDRFSAERPKGSFSTLEIQRTEQGDSAMYLCASSLSTGTQYFGPGTRLLVL.

This rearrangement joins TRBV19 to TRBJ1-5, with D possibly being TRBD1 (6 bases). Trimming stripped 3 bases from V and 0 bases from J, with 12 bases between. CDR1 is LNHDA and CDR2 is SQIVND in the germline V gene (reference sequence). CDR3 length equals 16 residues. The CDR3 nucleotides read TGTGCCAGTAGTATTGGGGGCAGCGTTAGCAATCAGCCCCAGCATTTT. It encodes CASSIGGSVSNQPQHF.

V is TRBV21-1 and J is TRBJ2-2; the table gives TRBD2 as D, unverified against the DNA. TRBV21-1 has pseudogene status. The CDR3 runs to 15 residues. DNA for the CDR3: TGTGCCAGCAGCAAATTTTTCGCGAACACCGGGGAGCTGTTTTTT. This sequence encodes CASSKFFANTGELFF.

This chain uses TRBV29-1 with TRBJ2-7; TRBD2 might be the D (5 bases). This CDR3 has 17 amino acids. Germline CDR1 SQVTM, CDR2 ANQGSEA. V gave up 2 bases and J gave up 2 bases, with 22 bases separating them. The CDR3 is CSVEKSPRGGRAYEQYF. CDR3 DNA sequence: TGCAGCGTTGAAAAATCCCCTCGGGGTGGGAGAGCCTACGAGCAGTACTTC.

This chain links TRBV5-1 with TRBJ1-4, with D possibly TRBD1 on 5 matching bases. Trimming took off 4 bases at V and 0 bases at J, with 10 bases between the two ends. Per the germline V gene, CDR1 is SGHRS and CDR2 is YFSETQ. The CDR3 loop spans 15 amino acids. CDR3 nucleotide sequence: TGCGCCAGCAGCGGGGCAGGGACAACTAATGAAAAACTGTTTTTT. Translating gives CASSGAGTTNEKLFF.